The T cell receptor beta chain under discussion was sequenced for a study of response to subunit inactivated influenza vaccine. TCRdb fed the RT-PCR reads into MiXCR, producing one record per CDR3 protein. This table holds 500,000 to 550,000 distinct CDR3 sequences, roughly a quarter found once. This clonotype was seen only a few times. V gave up 6 bases and J gave up 1 base, with 10 bases separating them. Per germline, CDR1 DFQATT and CDR2 SNEGSKA (reference sequence). The CDR3 is made up of 13 amino acids. These records were also assigned to another study, of T cells expressing NK-cell markers. From that paper: TCR beta cDNA was made by 5'RACE template switching with UMIs. It was from sorted CD3+CD56+NKG2C+, CD3+CD56+NKG2C- and CD3+CD56-NKG2C+ T cells that TCR beta repertoires came. HCMV serostatus: seven of eight sequenced donors positive, one negative.

The chain recombines TRBV20-1 with TRBJ2-4, with D uncertain. The sequence was obtained from a man aged 50 or older who received an inactivated influenza vaccine. The sequenced sample was CD4+ T cells sorted from PBMCs, obtained about 13 days after vaccination. CDR3 nucleotides: TGCAGTGCAGGATGGGCGGCCAAAAACATTCAGTACTTC. The encoded protein is CSAGWAAKNIQYF.